Listed here is a single TCR beta chain. The sample comes from a study of technical replicates of blood from several donors. TCRdb's copy holds only in-frame clones and misses some; the assay was immunoSEQ multiplex PCR. The table records about 100,000 clones, approximately 96% of them present only once. This clonotype was obtained from a human donor in good health. Sequenced: T cells isolated from PBMCs.

The CDR3 protein is CASSAGRGEAFF. As DNA, the CDR3 is TGTGCCAGCAGCGCCGGGCGGGGAGAAGCTTTCTTT. This chain uses TRBV9 with TRBJ1-1, with D uncertain. Germline V gene data show CDR1 as SGDLS and CDR2 as YYNGEE. This CDR3 comprises 12 residues. V lost 3 bases and J 8 bases, leaving 11 bases between the germline ends.